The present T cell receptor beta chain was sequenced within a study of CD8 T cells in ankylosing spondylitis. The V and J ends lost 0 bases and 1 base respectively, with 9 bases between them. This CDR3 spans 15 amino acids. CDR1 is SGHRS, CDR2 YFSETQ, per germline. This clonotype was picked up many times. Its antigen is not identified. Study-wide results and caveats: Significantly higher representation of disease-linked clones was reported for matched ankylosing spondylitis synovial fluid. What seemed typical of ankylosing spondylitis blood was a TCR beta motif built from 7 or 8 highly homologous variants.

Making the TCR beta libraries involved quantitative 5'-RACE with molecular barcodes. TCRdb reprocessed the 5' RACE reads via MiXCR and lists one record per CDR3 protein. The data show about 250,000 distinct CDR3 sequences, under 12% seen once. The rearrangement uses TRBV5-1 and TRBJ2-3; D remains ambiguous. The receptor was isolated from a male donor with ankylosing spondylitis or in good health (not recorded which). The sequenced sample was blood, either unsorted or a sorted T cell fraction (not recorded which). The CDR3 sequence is CASSLDGGRTDTQYF. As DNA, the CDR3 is TGCGCCAGCAGCTTGGACGGTGGTCGCACAGATACGCAGTATTTT.